This entry concerns a single T cell receptor beta chain. Its antigen is unknown. No per-base quality is available; no much larger clone lies one base away. This entry comes from a study of spatial heterogeneity in lung cancer (dated 2019 in TCRdb). A note on the overall study: Beta-chain transcripts were consistently detected in greater numbers than alpha-chain transcripts, which likely reflects a higher abundance of beta-chain transcripts. In the raw uncorrected reads, each unique combination of TCR and UMI appeared more than ten times on average. TCR alpha and beta repertoires were quantitatively compared across multiple tumor regions, matched nontumor lung and blood in non-small cell lung cancer. Nonsynonymous mutation counts, determined by whole-exome sequencing of tumor tissue, were related to TCR repertoire features. At surgery, both alpha and beta chains were TCR-sequenced in more than 200 tumor regions, roughly 64 matched nontumor lung samples and 56 PBMC samples. Broader findings and caveats from the paper: Ubiquitous expanded tumor TCRs were detected in blood more often at tumor resection than at routine follow-up. Additional single-cell paired TCR alpha and beta sequencing was considered necessary to confirm, at a functional level, the hypothesis that regional TCRs recognize regional mutations.

Inclusive of the bounding cysteine and phenylalanine, the CDR3 is 18 residues long. Only the CDR3 part of the read is kept: 54 bases, read in frame from the first base. The junction shows trimming of 2 bases on V and 5 bases on J, plus 25 bases between the germline ends. The sample's time point, from its label and the paper: sample taken at primary tumor resection. TCR sequencing used whole RNA extracted from tumor and nontumor lung tissue, or from cryopreserved PBMC samples, without cell sorting. Donors were approximately 72 patients with early-stage, untreated non-small cell lung cancer from the lung TRACERx cohort. Only patients for whom sufficient RNA was available from at least two tumor regions were selected for TCR sequencing. The library came from 5' RACE. For sequencing, a NextSeq 500 was employed. The TCR library protocol attached a unique molecular identifier to each TCR cDNA molecule to allow correction of PCR and sequencing errors. Per the original workflow: Decombinator tools were used for TCR identification, UMI-based error correction and CDR3 extraction. TCRs above a frequency of 2 per 1,000, corresponding to the top 1% of the tumor frequency distribution, were defined as expanded. Rényi diversity was computed with the R vegan package after subsampling each repertoire 100 times to 5,000 TCRs. CDR3 similarity networks were built from amino acid triplet string-kernel similarity, with CDR3s being connected when pairwise similarity was above 0.82. TCRdb reworked the public reads: Q25 trimming with fastp, MiXCR clone assembly, productive beta chains retained. Rows merge per CDR3 protein into single entries with the most common DNA and genes. The V and J calls were not made by the authors but by TCRdb's processing. This sample lists about 14,000 distinct CDR3 sequences; approximately 11% were detected once. Jointly, the top ten make up about 32% of the sample.

The sequence was collected from a female donor with early-stage non-small cell lung cancer. Recombination connected TRBV12-3 or TRBV12-4 to TRBJ2-7; the D segment is perhaps TRBD1 or TRBD2, each sharing 5 matched bases. The sequenced sample was PBMCs, obtained at surgery. The DNA sequence is TGTGCCAGCAGTTTATTCGTTTTCGAGGGTCAGGGCCGGAACGAGCAGTACTTC. The encoded protein is CASSLFVFEGQGRNEQYF.